This T cell receptor beta chain was sequenced during a study of technical replicates of blood from a handful of donors. Profiled with immunoSEQ multiplex PCR; TCRdb holds only in-frame clones, not every one. Seen here are about 80,000 clones, about 97% observed once, and the top ten hold more than 0.15%. The clonotype was recovered from a human donor in good health. Specimen: T cells isolated from PBMCs.

CDR3 nucleotide sequence: TGTGCCAGCAGCCCTAGCGGGGGGGCCCCAGATACGCAGTATTTT. This codes for CASSPSGGAPDTQYF. V and J are TRBV7-6 and TRBJ2-3, with 12 positions matching TRBD2. The CDR3 runs to 15 residues. The V gene's germline CDR1 is SGHVS and CDR2 FNYEAQ. The ends lost 5 bases at V and 4 bases at J; junction bases unmatched: 4. Full variable domain (rest looked up from reference TRBV7-6 and TRBJ2-3): GAGVSQSPRYKVTKRGQDVALRCDPISGHVSLYWYRQALGQGPEFLTYFNYEAQQDKSGLPNDRFSAERPEGSISTLTIQRTEQRDSAMYRCASSPSGGAPDTQYFGPGTRLTVL.